The 23 T cell receptor beta chains given below trace back to one sample, sequenced in a study of cytomegalovirus exposure and HLA in healthy donors. Primers for the PCR totalled 60 Vbeta and 13 Jbeta. TCRdb's copy holds only in-frame clones and misses some; the assay was immunoSEQ multiplex PCR. Here the sample spans 30,000 to 40,000 clones, roughly 67% being singletons. The sequenced sample consisted of PBMCs. The receptors originated from a man in his forties in good health and CMV-seropositive.

This sequence joins TRBV5-1 and TRBJ2-2; 9 bases map to TRBD2. CDR1 and CDR2 from the germline V gene are SGHRS and YFSETQ. CDR3 size: 16 residues. V was clipped by 5 bases and J by 3 bases; unmatched bases: 8. CDR3 DNA: TGCGCCAGCAGGGATCTAGCGGGAACGCACACCGGGGAGCTGTTTTTT. This gives the protein CASRDLAGTHTGELFF.

The chain uses TRBV9 and TRBJ2-5; 14 bases line up with TRBD2. Trimming took 3 bases from V and 2 from J; bases not matched to a gene: 6. CDR3 length equals 17 residues. Germline CDR1 reads SGDLS; CDR2 reads YYNGEE. This CDR3 is CASSEGTSGGLQETQYF. The CDR3 DNA sequence: TGTGCCAGCAGCGAGGGGACTAGCGGGGGCCTACAAGAGACCCAGTACTTC. The full variable domain, rest sourced from reference TRBV9 and TRBJ2-5, is DSGVTQTPKHLITATGQRVTLRCSPRSGDLSVYWYQQSLDQGLQFLIQYYNGEERAKGNILERFSAQQFPDLHSELNLSSLELGDSALYFCASSEGTSGGLQETQYFGPGTRLLVL.

The genes are TRBV7-2 and TRBJ2-1; 14 bases are a match to TRBD2. The CDR3 covers 18 residues. CDR1 SGHTA and CDR2 FQGNSA come from the germline V gene. V lost 5 bases to trimming and J lost 8 bases; unmatched junction nucleotides: 14. The CDR3 DNA reads as TGTGCCAGCAGCCCGCAAAGACTAGCGGGGGGGTATAAGGATGAGCAGTTCTTC. The encoded protein is CASSPQRLAGGYKDEQFF.

The chain is built from TRBV19 and TRBJ1-5, with D perhaps TRBD1 (6 bases). V was pared by 4 bases and J by 5 bases, with 18 bases between. The CDR3 contains 16 residues. The germline V gene has CDR1 LNHDA and CDR2 SQIVND (reference sequence). In DNA form, the CDR3 reads TGTGCCAGTAGTACGTACAGGGTACCCGGGTATCAGCCCCAGCATTTT. This sequence encodes CASSTYRVPGYQPQHF.

This clone came up once. The chain recombines TRBV25-1 with TRBJ1-4; weak D call: TRBD1 (5 bases). V lost 6 bases and J lost 4, with 12 bases in between. This CDR3 is 14 amino acids long. Germline V gene lookup returns CDR1 MGHDK and CDR2 SYGVNS. The CDR3 bases are TGTGCCAGCAGCCTAGGACAAGTTAATGAAAAACTGTTTTTT. It translates to CASSLGQVNEKLFF.

V gene TRBV19 combines with J gene TRBJ2-5; the match to TRBD1 covers 8 bases. Germline-derived CDR1 and CDR2 are LNHDA and SQIVND (reference sequence). The CDR3 is 17 residues long. Losses at the gene ends were 1 base for V and 4 bases for J; bases not matched to a gene: 11. CDR3 coding DNA: TGTGCCAGTAGTATAGTGGTTCTCGGGACAGGAGCAGAGACCCAGTACTTC. Protein product: CASSIVVLGTGAETQYF.

This clone was found a few times. This chain connects TRBV29-1 to TRBJ2-3; 11 nucleotides align to TRBD2. V shed 2 bases and J 2 bases; nucleotides not matched to a gene: 3. Germline lookup yields CDR1 SQVTM and CDR2 ANQGSEA. CDR3 length equals 15 residues. This CDR3 reads CSVETSGGNTDTQYF. CDR3 DNA: TGCAGCGTTGAAACTAGCGGGGGAAACACAGATACGCAGTATTTT.

The rearrangement joins TRBV30 to TRBJ2-3; a weak D match, TRBD2 (5 bases). CDR3 size: 14 residues. Trimming left V 1 base short and J 0 bases short, with 8 bases between. The germline V gene encodes CDR1 GTSNPN and CDR2 SVGIG (reference sequence). The CDR3 sequence is CAWSEGSSTDTQYF. In DNA, the CDR3 is TGTGCCTGGAGTGAAGGGAGTAGCACAGATACGCAGTATTTT.

The chain links TRBV9 to TRBJ2-1; TRBD1 agrees at 9 bases. Germline CDR1 reads SGDLS; CDR2 reads YYNGEE. CDR3 length: 18 residues. J lost 8 bases, V lost 3 bases, and 18 bases had no gene match. The CDR3, as DNA: TGTGCCAGCAGCGCCGACCTCACAGGGGGCGGAAGTTACTATGAGCAGTTCTTC. Encoded protein: CASSADLTGGGSYYEQFF.

This clone has a handful of counts. The gene calls are TRBV9 and TRBJ1-1, with 11 bases identical to TRBD1. Germline assignment: CDR1 SGDLS and CDR2 YYNGEE. The CDR3 extends over 14 amino acids. With V trimmed by 5 bases and J by 5 bases, 5 bases remained unmatched. The CDR3 nucleotides read TGTGCCAGCAGTTCTGGGACAGGGGGAACTGAAGCTTTCTTT. This gives the protein CASSSGTGGTEAFF.

The V call is TRBV5-5, the J call TRBJ1-5; D is unclear. Trimming stripped 4 bases from V and 5 bases from J, with 13 bases between. CDR1 is SGHKS and CDR2 is YYEKEE in the germline V gene (reference sequence). This CDR3 is 14 amino acids long. CDR3 bases: TGTGCCAGCAGCCCCCTTAGGGAGGATCAGCCCCAGCATTTT. This translates into CASSPLREDQPQHF.

The chain recombines TRBV5-3 with TRBJ2-4, with TRBD2 identical over 11 bases. TRBV5-3 is an ORF for which the function is uncertain. The CDR3 length is 14 residues. The trim removed 4 bases at V and 8 bases at J, leaving 5 bases unmatched. The CDR3 nucleotides read TGTGCCAGAAGCCGTAGCGGGGGGGCCCACATTCAGTACTTC. It is translated as CARSRSGGAHIQYF.

The chain employs TRBV6-5 and TRBJ1-2; D remains ambiguous. This CDR3 is 15 amino acids long. Trimming shortened V by 0 bases and J by 3 bases, and 11 bases separated the two germline ends. Germline CDR1 MNHEY, CDR2 SVGAGI. Here the CDR3 DNA reads TGTGCCAGCAGTTACTCTCAAGACCGGGACTATGGCTACACCTTC. It yields the protein CASSYSQDRDYGYTF.

The CDR3 region has the DNA TGCGCCAGCAGCCAAACCGGGACAGGGGGCTTTGGCTACACCTTC. Amino acid sequence: CASSQTGTGGFGYTF. The V gene is TRBV4-1, the J gene TRBJ1-2; 12 bases map to TRBD1. Germline CDR1 is MGHRA and CDR2 is YSYEKL. The V and J ends lost 2 bases and 7 bases, in that order; junction bases with no gene match: 5. This CDR3 region has 15 residues.

V is TRBV9 and J is TRBJ2-1; possible D gene TRBD1, 5 bases. Germline CDR1 SGDLS, CDR2 YYNGEE. CDR3 length: 19 residues. The V and J ends lost 0 bases and 8 bases respectively, with 27 bases between them. CDR3 amino acids: CASSVVVDSKPVDVDEQFF. In DNA form, the CDR3 reads TGTGCCAGCAGCGTAGTCGTCGACAGTAAGCCCGTGGATGTCGATGAGCAGTTCTTC.

The gene calls are TRBV14 and TRBJ2-7; tentative D call: TRBD1 (5 bases). Trimming shortened V by 4 bases and J by 6 bases, and 16 bases separated the two germline ends. The germline gives CDR1 SGHDN, CDR2 FVKESK. The CDR3 contains 14 residues. CDR3 sequence: CASSPTPAQGEQYF. CDR3 coding DNA: TGTGCCAGCAGCCCCACCCCCGCCCAGGGCGAGCAGTACTTC.

The V call is TRBV19, the J call TRBJ2-3; D may be TRBD1 (5 bases). This CDR3 has 16 amino acids. V lost 2 bases, J lost 3 bases, and 15 bases lay in between. Germline-derived CDR1 and CDR2 are LNHDA and SQIVND (reference sequence). CDR3 DNA sequence: TGTGCCAGTAGTATAAGGCAGGGAATTGGGACAGATACGCAGTATTTT. It specifies CASSIRQGIGTDTQYF.

This clone was seen more than once but under ten times. The chain uses TRBV9 and TRBJ2-3; D possibly corresponds to TRBD1 (5 bases). CDR1 and CDR2 (germline): SGDLS, YYNGEE. The CDR3 consists of 14 residues. V was shortened by 3 bases and J by 2 bases, with 10 bases between the two germline ends. CDR3 protein: CASSAQGYTDTQYF. CDR3 nucleotide sequence: TGTGCCAGCAGCGCGCAGGGTTACACAGATACGCAGTATTTT.

The genes are TRBV21-1 and TRBJ2-7; TRBD2, the table's D call, was not compared with the DNA. TRBV21-1 is a known pseudogene. This CDR3 is built from 15 residues. The CDR3 region is CASSKGGKSSYEQYF. CDR3 nucleotides: TGTGCCAGCAGCAAAGGCGGAAAGAGCTCCTACGAGCAGTACTTC.

This clone was seen a handful of times. This rearrangement joins TRBV30 to TRBJ1-6; unclear D gene. CDR3 length: 15 residues. CDR1 and CDR2 (germline): GTSNPN, SVGIG (reference sequence). Trimming left V 5 bases short and J 9 bases short, with 20 bases between. CDR3 in DNA: TGTGCCTGGGCCCGGAGATCGGGTAGTGGTTCACCCCTCCACTTT. Its translation is CAWARRSGSGSPLHF.

This chain connects TRBV15 to TRBJ2-1; no clear D gene. Germline loops: CDR1 LNHNV, CDR2 YYDKDF (reference sequence). The CDR3 length is 14 residues. V was clipped by 3 bases and J by 0 bases, with 6 bases between them. CDR3 residues: CATSSGSSYNEQFF. CDR3 bases: TGTGCCACCAGCAGTGGCAGCTCCTACAATGAGCAGTTCTTC.

The rearrangement uses TRBV7-3 and TRBJ2-2, with 10 nucleotides matching TRBD2. The CDR3 loop spans 16 amino acids. Looked up from germline, CDR1 is SGHTA and CDR2 is FQGTGA. J was trimmed by 1 base and V by 5 bases; bases with no gene match: 4. The CDR3 spells CASSQGLAWNTGELFF. The CDR3 region has the DNA TGTGCCAGCAGCCAGGGACTAGCGTGGAACACCGGGGAGCTGTTTTTT.

The chain is built from TRBV5-5 and TRBJ1-2; 8 bases are shared with TRBD1. CDR3 length: 13 residues. Trimming at V came to 2 bases and at J to 9 bases, leaving 6 bases not matched to a gene. CDR1 and CDR2 (germline): SGHKS, YYEKEE (reference sequence). The CDR3 spells CASSLSDRARYTF. The CDR3, as DNA: TGTGCCAGCAGCTTATCGGACAGGGCCCGCTACACCTTC.